Each of the 7 T cell receptor beta chains below was sequenced from the same sample in a study of glioma-infiltrating T cells (dated by TCRdb to about 2016). Instrument on record: Illumina MiSeq. The iRepertoire nested amplicon-rescue multiplex PCR (arm-PCR) platform was used to amplify TCR alpha and beta CDR3 regions from RNA. TCRdb itself trimmed the public reads at Q25 with fastp, ran MiXCR and retained productive beta chains. Identical CDR3 protein sequences are pooled into one entry, listed with their most common genes and DNA. The sample contains around 170,000 distinct CDR3 sequences, about 46% of them found a single time. 4% to 6.5% of the sample is in the top ten clones. The sequenced material came from glioma tissue, nonneoplastic brain tissue, or PBMCs (not recorded which). The receptors were sampled from a human donor with low-grade glioma or glioblastoma, undergoing nonglioma brain surgery, or in good health (not recorded which).

The table lists this clonotype with a few counts. The genes are TRBV14 and TRBJ2-2; no clear D gene. The germline V gene has CDR1 SGHDN and CDR2 FVKESK. The CDR3 consists of 15 residues. V was pared by 4 bases and J by 1 base, with 10 bases between. The CDR3 DNA follows: TGTGCCAGCAGCCGCCCGACTGGGAACACCGGGGAGCTGTTTTTT. Translating gives CASSRPTGNTGELFF.

On this clonotype: At one end, the junction sequence differs from germline, possibly due to a read error. The chain employs TRBV20-1 and TRBJ1-1, with TRBD1 as a possible D gene (6 bases). Germline lookup yields CDR1 DFQATT and CDR2 SNEGSKA (reference sequence). The CDR3 consists of 15 residues. The CDR3 nucleotides read TGCAGTGCTAGAGATTATAGGACAGAGAACACTGAGGCTTTCTTT. Its protein is CSARDYRTENTEAFF.

This chain joins TRBV2 and TRBJ1-1; D uncertain. Trimming removed 4 bases at V and 6 bases at J, with 12 bases between. This CDR3 comprises 13 residues. Germline loops: CDR1 SNHLY, CDR2 FYNNEI. The CDR3 DNA reads as TGTGCCAGCAGTGGAAGTATGATTCCTGAAGCTTTCTTT. This encodes CASSGSMIPEAFF.

As for this clonotype: Given the absence of the conserved phenylalanine or tryptophan at the CDR3 end, a read error is likely. This chain uses TRBV12-3 or TRBV12-4 with TRBJ2-1; TRBD2 matches at 10 bases. Trimming removed 6 bases from V and 5 bases from J; junction bases left unmatched: 7. This CDR3 region has 15 residues. CDR3 sequence reads: CASSISGRIHNEQFL. The CDR3 bases are TGTGCCAGCAGCATTAGCGGGAGGATTCACAATGAGCAGTTCTTA.

This clonotype came up many times. The chain couples TRBV20-1 to TRBJ1-3, with D maybe TRBD1 (6 bases). Germline V gene data show CDR1 as DFQATT and CDR2 as SNEGSKA (reference sequence). The ends were cut back, 3 bases at V and 6 bases at J, with 12 bases in the middle. CDR3 length: 13 residues. This CDR3 is CSARRGGENTIYF. CDR3 in DNA: TGCAGTGCTAGGCGAGGGGGGGAAAACACCATATATTTT.

This clonotype showed up just once. This sequence may be a read error, since a much larger clone differs from it by one base. The chain uses TRBV4-1 and TRBJ2-1, with D unclear. CDR1 MGHRA and CDR2 YSYEKL come from the germline V gene. The CDR3 is 13 residues long. The CDR3 sequence is CSSSQDPYNEQFF. The CDR3 DNA is TGCTCCAGCAGCCAAGATCCCTACAATGAGCAGTTCTTC.

The J gene is TRBJ2-7, the V gene TRBV24-1, with D unresolved. The last part of the DNA fits TRBJ2-1 better; the J call may be wrong. This CDR3 is built from 16 residues. Germline CDR1 KGHDR, CDR2 SFDVKD. The CDR3 coding sequence is TGTGCCACCAGTGACCGTAGCTGGAGTGGATTCAATGAGCAGTTCTTC. It specifies CATSDRSWSGFNEQFF.